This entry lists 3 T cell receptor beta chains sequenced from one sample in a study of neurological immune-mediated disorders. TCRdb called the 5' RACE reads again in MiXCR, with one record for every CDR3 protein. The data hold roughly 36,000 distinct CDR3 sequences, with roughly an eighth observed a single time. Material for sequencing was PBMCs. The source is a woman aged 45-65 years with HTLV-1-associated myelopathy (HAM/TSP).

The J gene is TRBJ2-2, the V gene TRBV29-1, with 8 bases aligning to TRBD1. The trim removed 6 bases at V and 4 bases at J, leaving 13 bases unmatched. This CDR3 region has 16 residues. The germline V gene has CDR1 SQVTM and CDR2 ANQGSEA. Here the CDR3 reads CSVPRDQGAITGELFF. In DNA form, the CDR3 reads TGCAGCGTCCCAAGGGACCAGGGGGCTATCACCGGGGAGCTGTTTTTT.

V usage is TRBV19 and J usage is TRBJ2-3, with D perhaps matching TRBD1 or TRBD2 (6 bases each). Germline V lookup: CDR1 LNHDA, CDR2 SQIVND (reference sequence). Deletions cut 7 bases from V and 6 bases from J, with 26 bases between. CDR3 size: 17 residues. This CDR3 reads CASNSLRDIGSRDTQYF. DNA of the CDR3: TGTGCCAGTAACTCACTCCGGGACATCGGGAGCCGCGATACGCAGTATTTT.

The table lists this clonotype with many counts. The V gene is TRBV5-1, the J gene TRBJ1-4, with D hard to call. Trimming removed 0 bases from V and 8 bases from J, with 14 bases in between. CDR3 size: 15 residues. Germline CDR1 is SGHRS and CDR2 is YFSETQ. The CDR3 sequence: CASSLGVVGVEKLFF. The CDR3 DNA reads TGCGCCAGCAGCTTGGGGGTCGTGGGAGTGGAAAAACTGTTTTTT.